This T cell receptor beta chain was captured in a study of blood T cell repertoires in COVID-19. Turning to the study itself: Samples taken during acute and convalescent COVID-19 were collected in the United States, Italy and Spain. T cells, B-cell-depleted T cells, or PBMCs provided the cDNA or gDNA that served as material.

Original processing methods: Estimation of nucleated cell counts relied on the amplification of reference gene primers. Repertoires were generated with immunoSEQ multiplex PCR, while TCRdb's copy carries only in-frame clones and drops some. V, J and clone size are taken as reported in that table, and D and trimming were inferred from the DNA itself. The data show a few hundred thousand clones, roughly 88% seen once. With 7 bases removed from V and 5 bases from J, the gap between germline ends came to 20 bases. The CDR3 contains 15 residues. The germline gives CDR1 MNHNY, CDR2 SVGAGI (reference sequence).

The clonotype originates from a man aged 25-45 years who had recovered from COVID-19. This rearrangement joins TRBV6-6 to TRBJ2-5; weak D call: TRBD2 (6 bases). The sequencing sample was made of peripheral blood. CDR3 in amino acids: CASNPAQGRGETQYF. In DNA, the CDR3 is TGTGCCAGCAATCCCGCTCAGGGTCGGGGGGAGACCCAGTACTTC.